The 17 T cell receptor beta chains in this list originate from one sample, sequenced in a study of blood T cell repertoires in COVID-19. Sequencing used immunoSEQ multiplex PCR; TCRdb keeps in-frame clones, though not all of them. The table records 280,000 or so clones, around 85% of them present only once. The sample comprised PBMCs or T cells enriched from blood (not recorded which). These receptors originate from a woman in her forties or fifties who had recovered from COVID-19.

As concerns this clone: Other DNA variants within this sample encode the same CDR3. The chain links TRBV7-9 to TRBJ1-1; weak D call: TRBD1 (5 bases). V lost 3 bases to trimming and J lost 3 bases, with 8 bases between them. The V gene's germline CDR1 is SEHNR and CDR2 FQNEAQ (reference sequence). This CDR3 comprises 13 residues. The CDR3 DNA reads TGTGCCAGCAGCTTGCAGGGATACACTGAAGCTTTCTTT. Amino acid sequence: CASSLQGYTEAFF. The whole variable domain, filled in from reference TRBV7-9 and TRBJ1-1, reads DTGVSQNPRHKITKRGQNVTFRCDPISEHNRLYWYRQTLGQGPEFLTYFQNEAQLEKSRLLSDRFSAERPKGSFSTLEIQRTEQGDSAMYLCASSLQGYTEAFFGQGTRLTVV.

CDR3 sequence reads: CASSLTGTPDYEQYF. The CDR3 DNA reads as TGTGCCAGCAGCCTCACCGGGACTCCCGACTACGAGCAGTACTTC. The V gene is TRBV9, the J gene TRBJ2-7, with D tentatively TRBD2 (6 bases). The germline V and J ends were trimmed by 4 bases and 3 bases, with 17 bases remaining between them. Germline-derived CDR1 and CDR2 are SGDLS and YYNGEE. This CDR3 has 15 residues.

This clone was observed once. The CDR3 bases are TGTGCCAGCAGCGGCTCCGGGACTAGCGGGAGATCTAGCACAGATACGCAGTATTTT. It is translated as CASSGSGTSGRSSTDTQYF. The rearrangement uses TRBV2 and TRBJ2-3; 14 nucleotides line up with TRBD2. Looked up from germline, CDR1 is SNHLY and CDR2 is FYNNEI. V gave up 6 bases and J gave up 0 bases; unmatched junction bases: 11. The CDR3 is 19 amino acids.

The chain uses TRBV10-3 and TRBJ2-3; 9 bases match TRBD2. From germline, CDR1 is ENHRY and CDR2 SYGVKD. Trimming took 6 bases from V and 5 from J; bases not matched to a gene: 6. There are 14 residues in the CDR3. CDR3 in DNA: TGTGCCATCAGGTCGGGACTAGCAAAAGATACGCAGTATTTT. Translated, it gives CAIRSGLAKDTQYF.

This chain links TRBV21-1 with TRBJ2-1; the DNA was not compared with TRBD2, the D call given in the table. TRBV21-1 represents a pseudogene. The CDR3 is 15 amino acids. The CDR3: CASIVGTSGNNEQFF. As DNA, the CDR3 is TGTGCCAGCATAGTCGGGACTAGCGGTAACAATGAGCAGTTCTTC.

This clone showed up many times. The chain recombines TRBV6-4 with TRBJ1-6, with TRBD1 as a possible D gene (5 bases). CDR1 MRHNA and CDR2 SNTAGT come from the germline V gene. V gave up 0 bases and J gave up 7 bases, with 10 bases separating them. CDR3 size: 15 residues. DNA for the CDR3: TGTGCCAGCAGTGACTCAGGGGTTGGCAATTCACCCCTCCACTTT. The encoded protein is CASSDSGVGNSPLHF.

The chain joins TRBV12-3 or TRBV12-4 to TRBJ2-1; the match to TRBD1 covers 9 bases. The CDR3 has 13 residues. The J segment lost 9 bases and the V segment lost 0 bases, leaving 0 bases of the junction unmatched. This CDR3 is CASSLAGQGEQFF. As DNA, the CDR3 is TGTGCCAGCAGTTTAGCGGGACAGGGTGAGCAGTTCTTC.

This clone was seen once. The chain joins TRBV18 to TRBJ1-6; TRBD1 might be the D (6 bases). V shed 5 bases and J shed 7 bases, with 12 bases lying between them. The CDR3 has 14 residues. The germline V gene has CDR1 KGHSH and CDR2 LQKENI. CDR3 nucleotide sequence: TGTGCCAGCTCAAGTAGCCAGGGGAATTCACCCCTCCACTTT. It codes for CASSSSQGNSPLHF. Looking up the rest from reference TRBV18 and TRBJ1-6 gives the full variable domain: NAGVMQNPRHLVRRRGQEARLRCSPMKGHSHVYWYRQLPEEGLKFMVYLQKENIIDESGMPKERFSAEFPKEGPSILRIQQVVRGDSAAYFCASSSSQGNSPLHFGNGTRLTVT.

This clone has a handful of counts. This sequence joins TRBV7-9 and TRBJ1-1; D unclear. Germline lookup yields CDR1 SEHNR and CDR2 FQNEAQ (reference sequence). This CDR3 is built from 13 residues. V was pared by 6 bases and J by 4 bases, with 12 bases between. This CDR3 is CASRLPESTEAFF. CDR3 sequence (DNA): TGTGCCAGCAGACTCCCTGAGTCCACTGAAGCTTTCTTT. The entire variable domain, with the rest obtained from reference TRBV7-9 and TRBJ1-1, is as follows: DTGVSQNPRHKITKRGQNVTFRCDPISEHNRLYWYRQTLGQGPEFLTYFQNEAQLEKSRLLSDRFSAERPKGSFSTLEIQRTEQGDSAMYLCASRLPESTEAFFGQGTRLTVV.

The J gene is TRBJ2-3, the V gene TRBV7-8; D not resolved. The V gene lost 6 bases and the J gene lost 3 bases, with 4 bases spanning the gap. CDR3 size: 11 residues. Germline CDR1 and CDR2: SGHVS and FQNEAQ. CDR3: CASSITDTQYF. In DNA, the CDR3 is TGTGCCAGCAGTATAACAGATACGCAGTATTTT. Complete variable domain (other parts from reference TRBV7-8 and TRBJ2-3): GAGVSQSPRYKVAKRGQDVALRCDPISGHVSLFWYQQALGQGPEFLTYFQNEAQLDKSGLPSDRFFAERPEGSVSTLKIQRTQQEDSAVYLCASSITDTQYFGPGTRLTVL.

The chain recombines TRBV6-4 with TRBJ2-5; a possible D gene is TRBD2 (6 bases). Trimming stripped 5 bases from V and 4 bases from J, with 17 bases between. CDR1 is MRHNA and CDR2 is SNTAGT in the germline V gene. The CDR3 consists of 15 residues. The CDR3 sequence: CASSPTGTPSETQYF. CDR3 sequence (DNA): TGTGCCAGCAGTCCCACCGGGACTCCTTCAGAGACCCAGTACTTC.

V gene TRBV6-6 combines with J gene TRBJ1-1, with D unclear. The ends were cut back, 6 bases at V and 0 bases at J, with 14 bases in the middle. The CDR3 length is 15 residues. Germline V CDR1 and CDR2: MNHNY, SVGAGI (reference sequence). The CDR3 here is CASSRGGTVNTEAFF. In nucleotides, the CDR3 is TGTGCCAGCAGCCGGGGAGGAACCGTGAACACTGAAGCTTTCTTT.

This clone was counted a few times. The chain has TRBV6-4 and TRBJ2-2, with 7 bases lining up with TRBD1. The V segment lost 5 bases and the J segment 3 bases; nucleotides outside the gene matches: 3. CDR3 length: 14 residues. Germline V gene lookup returns CDR1 MRHNA and CDR2 SNTAGT. CDR3 sequence: CASSPDRYTGELFF. In nucleotides, the CDR3 is TGTGCCAGCAGTCCGGACAGGTACACCGGGGAGCTGTTTTTT.

The chain carries TRBV19 and TRBJ1-5; 8 bases are shared with TRBD1. V lost 4 bases to trimming and J lost 7 bases; unmatched junction nucleotides: 6. CDR1 is LNHDA, CDR2 SQIVND, per germline (reference sequence). This CDR3 has 14 residues. The CDR3 reads CASSTTGEDQPQHF. DNA of the CDR3: TGTGCCAGTAGTACGACAGGGGAAGACCAGCCCCAGCATTTT.

The chain combines TRBV25-1 with TRBJ1-4; 8 positions match TRBD1. CDR1 and CDR2 from the germline V gene are MGHDK and SYGVNS. This CDR3 region has 14 residues. V shed 3 bases, J shed 8 bases, and the junction held 5 bases outside the gene matches. CDR3 protein: CASSDDRGREKLFF. The CDR3 DNA is TGTGCCAGCAGTGATGACAGGGGCCGGGAAAAACTGTTTTTT. Combining the CDR3 with reference TRBV25-1 and TRBJ1-4 gives the whole variable domain EADIYQTPRYLVIGTGKKITLECSQTMGHDKMYWYQQDPGMELHLIHYSYGVNSTEKGDLSSESTVSRIRTEHFPLTLESARPSHTSQYLCASSDDRGREKLFFGSGTQLSVL.

V usage is TRBV30 and J usage is TRBJ2-7, with D perhaps TRBD1 (6 bases). Germline-derived CDR1 and CDR2 are GTSNPN and SVGIG (reference sequence). The CDR3 totals 14 residues. Trimming left V 2 bases short and J 5 bases short, with 16 bases between. The CDR3 is CAWSRGGSEDEQYF. The CDR3 DNA sequence: TGTGCCTGGAGTCGAGGGGGTAGCGAGGACGAGCAGTACTTC.

This chain joins TRBV6-5 and TRBJ2-4; 8 positions match TRBD1. The CDR3 sequence is 15 residues long. The ends lost 0 bases at V and 6 bases at J; junction bases unmatched: 4. Germline lookup yields CDR1 MNHEY and CDR2 SVGAGI. Here the CDR3 reads CASSYSTGVGNIQYF. In DNA form, the CDR3 reads TGTGCCAGCAGTTACTCGACAGGGGTAGGAAACATTCAGTACTTC.